A selection of T cell receptor beta chains follows, all from one sample in a study of OX40 agonist ivuxolimab in advanced cancers. Assay: immunoSEQ multiplex PCR; the TCRdb copy retains only in-frame clones and omits some. The data contain 73,000 or so clones, roughly 90% of them singletons. Sequences were derived from CD4+ or CD8+ T cells sorted from blood, sampled in a trial of the OX40 agonist ivuxolimab. The receptors were sampled from an adult with an advanced solid tumor such as melanoma, head and neck, liver or kidney cancer. Each CDR3 is given with its conserved first and last residue. A D gene is named only where the DNA matches it firmly. Only part of the rows carry a size: once, few, many, or a class if the clone is expanded.

CDR3: CASSTLQGAGTDTQYF
DNA: TGTGCCAGCAGCACCCTCCAGGGGGCGGGGACAGATACGCAGTATTTT
D: TRBD1
J: TRBJ2-3
size: NA
V: TRBV13
length: 16

CDR3: CASSPTPPETDTQYF
DNA: TGTGCCAGCAGCCCGACGCCACCGGAGACAGATACGCAGTATTTT
D: NA
J: TRBJ2-3
size: NA
V: TRBV13
length: 15

CDR3: CASSKEKEQTYEQYF
DNA: TGTGCCAGCAGCAAAGAGAAGGAACAGACCTACGAGCAGTACTTC
D: NA
J: TRBJ2-7
size: NA
V: TRBV21-1
length: 15

CDR3: CASSLTQVMNTEAFF
DNA: TGCGCCAGCAGCCTCACACAGGTGATGAACACTGAAGCTTTCTTT
D: NA
J: TRBJ1-1
size: few
V: TRBV4-1
length: 15

CDR3: CASSYGTSGDYEQYF
DNA: TGTGCCAGCAGCTACGGGACTAGCGGAGACTACGAGCAGTACTTC
D: TRBD2
J: TRBJ2-7
size: NA
V: TRBV13
length: 15

CDR3: CASSQEGVDRYGYTF
DNA: TGTGCCAGCAGCCAAGAAGGGGTCGACAGATATGGCTACACCTTC
D: NA
J: TRBJ1-2
size: NA
V: TRBV4-2
length: 15

CDR3: CASSFGWGEKLFF
DNA: TGTGCCAGCTCCTTCGGATGGGGGGAAAAACTGTTTTTT
D: NA
J: TRBJ1-4
size: few
V: TRBV7-6
length: 13

CDR3: CASSGGGGNEQYF
DNA: TGTGCCAGCAGCGGCGGGGGGGGTAACGAGCAGTACTTC
D: TRBD2
J: TRBJ2-7
size: NA
V: TRBV9
length: 13

CDR3: CASSSGGSGVTYEQYF
DNA: TGTGCCAGCAGCTCAGGCGGTAGCGGGGTGACCTACGAGCAGTACTTC
D: TRBD2
J: TRBJ2-7
size: NA
V: TRBV5-5
length: 16

CDR3: CASSQVGPAAEQYF
DNA: TGCGCCAGCAGCCAAGTCGGCCCCGCGGCCGAGCAGTACTTC
D: NA
J: TRBJ2-7
size: NA
V: TRBV4-1
length: 14

CDR3: CASSSLPSAYTDTQYF
DNA: TGTGCCAGCAGCTCCCTGCCCTCTGCTTACACAGATACGCAGTATTTT
D: NA
J: TRBJ2-3
size: NA
V: TRBV11-2
length: 16

CDR3: CASSAGLLGTGELFF
DNA: TGTGCCAGCAGTGCCGGCCTGCTTGGTACCGGGGAGCTGTTTTTT
D: NA
J: TRBJ2-2
size: NA
V: TRBV2
length: 15

CDR3: CASSPPPGQGTEAFF
DNA: TGTGCCAGCTCACCCCCGCCGGGACAGGGGACTGAAGCTTTCTTT
D: TRBD1
J: TRBJ1-1
size: NA
V: TRBV18
length: 15

CDR3: CASSTGQERNTIYF
DNA: TGTGCCAGCAGCACCGGACAGGAACGAAACACCATATATTTT
D: TRBD1
J: TRBJ1-3
size: NA
V: TRBV9
length: 14

CDR3: CASSQLSGGVNEQFF
DNA: TGTGCCAGCAGCCAACTTAGCGGGGGGGTCAATGAGCAGTTCTTC
D: TRBD2
J: TRBJ2-1
size: once
V: TRBV4-2
length: 15

CDR3: CASSGPWGDSFTDTQYF
DNA: TGTGCCAGCAGCGGGCCCTGGGGGGACTCCTTCACAGATACGCAGTATTTT
D: NA
J: TRBJ2-3
size: NA
V: TRBV9
length: 17

CDR3: CASTHSGPTDTQYF
DNA: TGTGCCAGCACCCACAGCGGACCTACAGATACGCAGTATTTT
D: NA
J: TRBJ2-3
size: few
V: TRBV7-6
length: 14

CDR3: CSGTGPGTSGGRVYNEQFF
DNA: TGCAGCGGGACAGGCCCCGGGACTAGCGGGGGTCGGGTCTACAATGAGCAGTTCTTC
D: TRBD2
J: TRBJ2-1
size: NA
V: TRBV29-1
length: 19

CDR3: CASSQGTGAQMPFF
DNA: TGTGCCAGCAGCCAAGGGACAGGGGCCCAGATGCCTTTCTTT
D: TRBD1
J: TRBJ1-1
size: once
V: TRBV27
length: 14

CDR3: CASSQGQPSPLHF
DNA: TGCGCCAGCAGCCAAGGACAGCCCTCACCCCTCCACTTT
D: NA
J: TRBJ1-6
size: NA
V: TRBV4-3
length: 13

CDR3: CASSEALVSSYEQYF
DNA: TGTGCCAGCAGTGAAGCGCTTGTGTCCTCCTACGAGCAGTACTTC
D: NA
J: TRBJ2-7
size: NA
V: TRBV6-1
length: 15

CDR3: CATGTYPNTEAFF
DNA: TGTGCCACTGGGACCTACCCGAACACTGAAGCTTTCTTT
D: NA
J: TRBJ1-1
size: NA
V: TRBV15
length: 13

CDR3: CASSVANEQFF
DNA: TGTGCCAGCAGCGTTGCGAATGAGCAGTTCTTC
D: NA
J: TRBJ2-1
size: NA
V: TRBV13
length: 11

CDR3: CASLGPSSSYNEQFF
DNA: TGTGCCAGCCTGGGACCATCGAGCTCCTACAATGAGCAGTTCTTC
D: NA
J: TRBJ2-1
size: NA
V: TRBV2
length: 15

CDR3: CASSMKAGAYNEQFF
DNA: TGTGCCAGTAGTATGAAAGCGGGGGCCTACAATGAGCAGTTCTTC
D: TRBD2
J: TRBJ2-1
size: NA
V: TRBV19
length: 15

CDR3: CASSVGRGRYGYTF
DNA: TGTGCCAGCAGCGTAGGAAGGGGGCGGTATGGCTACACCTTC
D: TRBD1
J: TRBJ1-2
size: NA
V: TRBV9
length: 14

CDR3: CASSPGHLSRLYSNQPQHF
DNA: TGTGCCAGCAGCCCGGGACACCTTTCACGCCTCTATAGCAATCAGCCCCAGCATTTT
D: NA
J: TRBJ1-5
size: NA
V: TRBV7-2
length: 19

CDR3: CASSSPFRELFF
DNA: TGTGCCAGTAGTTCCCCTTTCCGGGAGCTGTTTTTT
D: NA
J: TRBJ2-2
size: few
V: TRBV19
length: 12

CDR3: CASSPGTLSTDTQYF
DNA: TGTGCCAGCAGTCCCGGGACTTTAAGCACAGATACGCAGTATTTT
D: NA
J: TRBJ2-3
size: NA
V: TRBV2
length: 15

CDR3: CATSGPGLADNEQFF
DNA: TGTGCCACCAGCGGACCGGGACTAGCGGACAATGAGCAGTTCTTC
D: TRBD2
J: TRBJ2-1
size: NA
V: TRBV15
length: 15

CDR3: CASSQDHGSEYTEAFF
DNA: TGCGCCAGCAGCCAAGATCATGGCAGTGAATACACTGAAGCTTTCTTT
D: NA
J: TRBJ1-1
size: NA
V: TRBV4-1
length: 16

CDR3: CASSLERTDTQYF
DNA: TGTGCCAGCAGCTTAGAGAGAACAGATACGCAGTATTTT
D: NA
J: TRBJ2-3
size: NA
V: TRBV11-1
length: 13

CDR3: CARSGTDVDGYTF
DNA: TGTGCCAGGTCCGGGACCGATGTGGATGGCTACACCTTC
D: NA
J: TRBJ1-2
size: NA
V: TRBV2
length: 13

CDR3: CASGDPMAQETQYF
DNA: TGTGCCAGCGGGGACCCTATGGCCCAAGAGACCCAGTACTTC
D: NA
J: TRBJ2-5
size: NA
V: TRBV7-6
length: 14

CDR3: CASGDGSGYNEQFF
DNA: TGCGCCAGCGGGGACGGCTCAGGCTACAATGAGCAGTTCTTC
D: NA
J: TRBJ2-1
size: NA
V: TRBV5-1
length: 14

CDR3: CASSVPGLAEITDTQYF
DNA: TGTGCCAGCAGTGTTCCCGGACTAGCGGAGATCACAGATACGCAGTATTTT
D: TRBD2
J: TRBJ2-3
size: NA
V: TRBV25-1
length: 17

CDR3: CASSLGAGEGYGYTF
DNA: TGTGCCAGCAGCTTAGGGGCAGGGGAGGGCTATGGCTACACCTTC
D: NA
J: TRBJ1-2
size: NA
V: TRBV11-3
length: 15

CDR3: CASSLILSGGPYNEQFF
DNA: TGTGCCAGCAGTTTGATCCTAAGCGGGGGACCCTACAATGAGCAGTTCTTC
D: TRBD2
J: TRBJ2-1
size: NA
V: TRBV27
length: 17

CDR3: CAWTSGTGGDNEKLFF
DNA: TGTGCCTGGACCAGCGGGACAGGGGGCGATAATGAAAAACTGTTTTTT
D: TRBD1
J: TRBJ1-4
size: NA
V: TRBV30
length: 16

CDR3: CASSAQGPGELFF
DNA: TGTGCCAGCAGCGCACAGGGGCCCGGGGAGCTGTTTTTT
D: TRBD1
J: TRBJ2-2
size: NA
V: TRBV11-2
length: 13

CDR3: CASSLDRPVNTGELFF
DNA: TGCGCCAGCAGCTTGGACAGGCCCGTGAACACCGGGGAGCTGTTTTTT
D: NA
J: TRBJ2-2
size: NA
V: TRBV5-1
length: 16

CDR3: CASSPTGSFNYGYTF
DNA: TGTGCCAGCAGTCCGACAGGGTCTTTTAACTATGGCTACACCTTC
D: TRBD1
J: TRBJ1-2
size: NA
V: TRBV27
length: 15

CDR3: CASSLGLLNTGELFF
DNA: TGTGCCAGCAGTTTAGGGCTATTGAACACCGGGGAGCTGTTTTTT
D: NA
J: TRBJ2-2
size: NA
V: TRBV27
length: 15

CDR3: CASSPSGGALETQYF
DNA: TGTGCCAGCAGCCCTAGCGGGGGGGCCTTGGAGACCCAGTACTTC
D: TRBD2
J: TRBJ2-5
size: NA
V: TRBV7-8
length: 15

CDR3: CASIDPPPGFRGDQPQHF
DNA: TGTGCCAGCATCGACCCCCCCCCAGGGTTCAGGGGCGATCAGCCCCAGCATTTT
D: NA
J: TRBJ1-5
size: NA
V: TRBV27
length: 18

CDR3: CASSLGSGELFF
DNA: TGTGCCAGCAGCTTAGGCTCCGGGGAGCTGTTTTTT
D: NA
J: TRBJ2-2
size: once
V: TRBV5-6
length: 12

CDR3: CASSIAPGEYEQYF
DNA: TGTGCCAGTAGTATAGCTCCAGGGGAATACGAGCAGTACTTC
D: NA
J: TRBJ2-7
size: NA
V: TRBV19
length: 14

CDR3: CASFSFPGTADTQYF
DNA: TGCGCCAGCTTTTCGTTCCCAGGGACGGCAGATACGCAGTATTTT
D: NA
J: TRBJ2-3
size: NA
V: TRBV5-1
length: 15

CDR3: CAISEGGTGFGNTIYF
DNA: TGTGCCATCAGTGAGGGTGGGACAGGGTTTGGAAACACCATATATTTT
D: TRBD1
J: TRBJ1-3
size: NA
V: TRBV10-3
length: 16

CDR3: CASSPFLVGETQYF
DNA: TGTGCCAGCAGCCCCTTTCTGGTAGGCGAGACCCAGTACTTC
D: NA
J: TRBJ2-5
size: NA
V: TRBV5-8
length: 14

CDR3: CASSNRTEPLAMNTEAFF
DNA: TGCGCCAGCAGTAACCGGACAGAACCTCTTGCCATGAACACTGAAGCTTTCTTT
D: NA
J: TRBJ1-1
size: NA
V: TRBV5-1
length: 18

CDR3: CSVVEGDYSNQPQHF
DNA: TGCAGCGTTGTGGAAGGGGACTATAGCAATCAGCCCCAGCATTTT
D: NA
J: TRBJ1-5
size: NA
V: TRBV29-1
length: 15

CDR3: CASPDPEWPGAATNEKLFF
DNA: TGTGCCAGCCCCGACCCTGAGTGGCCAGGGGCTGCAACTAATGAAAAACTGTTTTTT
D: NA
J: TRBJ1-4
size: NA
V: TRBV7-9
length: 19

CDR3: CASSLGSPLTLAGGAQYNEQFF
DNA: TGTGCCAGCAGCTTAGGTTCCCCCCTGACTCTAGCGGGGGGGGCTCAATACAATGAGCAGTTCTTC
D: TRBD2
J: TRBJ2-1
size: NA
V: TRBV7-6
length: 22

CDR3: CASSPRDRGRRGTEAFF
DNA: TGCGCCAGCAGCCCCCGGGACAGGGGGCGAAGAGGTACTGAAGCTTTCTTT
D: TRBD1
J: TRBJ1-1
size: once
V: TRBV4-3
length: 17

CDR3: CASSLSSGGYGGELFF
DNA: TGTGCCAGCAGCTTGTCTTCAGGGGGCTATGGCGGGGAGCTGTTTTTT
D: TRBD1
J: TRBJ2-2
size: NA
V: TRBV5-4
length: 16

CDR3: CASSLFWDNEQFF
DNA: TGCGCCAGCAGCCTATTCTGGGACAATGAGCAGTTCTTC
D: NA
J: TRBJ2-1
size: NA
V: TRBV4-1
length: 13

CDR3: CASSSRKGNTDTQYF
DNA: TGTGCCAGCAGCAGCCGTAAGGGGAACACAGATACGCAGTATTTT
D: NA
J: TRBJ2-3
size: NA
V: TRBV13
length: 15

CDR3: CASTQTSGAPYEQYF
DNA: TGTGCCAGCACTCAAACTAGCGGGGCGCCCTACGAGCAGTACTTC
D: TRBD2
J: TRBJ2-7
size: once
V: TRBV6-1
length: 15

CDR3: CASSIRDRRPTAYGYTF
DNA: TGTGCCAGTAGTATCCGGGACCGTCGACCGACTGCTTATGGCTACACCTTC
D: NA
J: TRBJ1-2
size: once
V: TRBV19
length: 17